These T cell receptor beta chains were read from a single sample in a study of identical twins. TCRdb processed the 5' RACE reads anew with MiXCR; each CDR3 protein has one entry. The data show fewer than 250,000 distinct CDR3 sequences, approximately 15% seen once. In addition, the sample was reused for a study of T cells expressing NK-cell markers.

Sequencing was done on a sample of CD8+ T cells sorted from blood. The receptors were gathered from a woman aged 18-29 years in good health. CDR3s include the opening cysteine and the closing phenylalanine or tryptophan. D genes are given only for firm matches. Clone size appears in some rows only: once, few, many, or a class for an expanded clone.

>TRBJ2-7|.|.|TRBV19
TGTGCCAGTAGTATAGGGGGACCCTCCTACGAGCAGTACTTC
CASSIGGPSYEQYF
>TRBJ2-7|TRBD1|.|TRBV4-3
TGCGCCAGCAGCCTTGGACAGGGGCGGGTGCAGTACTTC
CASSLGQGRVQYF
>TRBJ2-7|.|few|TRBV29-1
TGCAGCGTTACCGGGACGCATTCCTACGAGCAGTACTTC
CSVTGTHSYEQYF
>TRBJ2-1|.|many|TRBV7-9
TGTGCCAGCAGCTTGCAGGGTGATGAGCAGTTCTTC
CASSLQGDEQFF
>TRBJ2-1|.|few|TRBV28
TGTGCCAGCAGTGGGTTGGGGGAGAATGAGCAGTTCTTC
CASSGLGENEQFF
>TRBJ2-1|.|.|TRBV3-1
TGTGCCTGCAGCCACCTCCAAGGGGCCTACAATGAGCAGTTCTTC
CACSHLQGAYNEQFF
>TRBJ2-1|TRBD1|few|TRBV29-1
TGCAGCGTTCAGTTTTTGGGACAGGGGGATTTAGGTGAGCAGTTCTTC
CSVQFLGQGDLGEQFF
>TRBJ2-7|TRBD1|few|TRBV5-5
TGTGCCAGCAGCTTGAAGTCTCAGGGGGTCGCGTACGAGCAGTACTTC
CASSLKSQGVAYEQYF
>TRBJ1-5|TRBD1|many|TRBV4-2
TGTGCCAGCAGCCAAGGACAGGGGTTTAATCAGCCCCAGCATTTT
CASSQGQGFNQPQHF
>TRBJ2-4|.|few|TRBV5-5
TGTGCCAGCAGCTTGGAAGGGAAAAACATTCAGTACTTC
CASSLEGKNIQYF
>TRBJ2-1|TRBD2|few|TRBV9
TGTGCCAGCAGCGCTCCGGGGACTAGCGCTTACAATGAGCAGTTCTTC
CASSAPGTSAYNEQFF
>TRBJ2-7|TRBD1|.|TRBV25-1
TGTGCCAGCAGTGGGTGGGACAGGGGATCTGGCGAGCAGTACTTC
CASSGWDRGSGEQYF
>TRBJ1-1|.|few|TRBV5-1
TGCGCCAGCAGCTCGGGCCCGAACACTGAAGCTTTCTTT
CASSSGPNTEAFF
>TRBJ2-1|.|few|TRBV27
TGTGCCAGCAGCTCAGATCCCGCCAATGAGCAGTTCTTC
CASSSDPANEQFF
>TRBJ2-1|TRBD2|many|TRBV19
TGTGCCAGTAGTAGACTAGCGGGAGGGGTGAATGAGCAGTTCTTC
CASSRLAGGVNEQFF
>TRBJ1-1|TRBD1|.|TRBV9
TGTGCCAGCAGCGTTCAGCAGGGGGAATCCACTGAAGCTTTCTTT
CASSVQQGESTEAFF
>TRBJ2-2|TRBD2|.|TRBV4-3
TGCGCCAGCAGCCAAGGGACTAGCGTCCGCGGGGAGCTGTTTTTT
CASSQGTSVRGELFF
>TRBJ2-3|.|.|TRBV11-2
TGTGCCAGCAGCCCTTATCCCGGGCCCAACACAGATACGCAGTATTTT
CASSPYPGPNTDTQYF
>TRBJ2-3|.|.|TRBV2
TGTGCCAGCAGTGACGGCAGGGAACCCACAGATACGCAGTATTTT
CASSDGREPTDTQYF
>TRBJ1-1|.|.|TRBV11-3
TGTGCCAGCAGCTTATCTCTAAAAGAAGCTTTCTTT
CASSLSLKEAFF
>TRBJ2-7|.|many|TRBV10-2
TGCGCCAGCAGTGAAATAGCGGACCAGTACTTC
CASSEIADQYF